Listed below are T cell receptor beta chains from one sample, sequenced in a study of blood T cell dynamics during melanoma immunotherapy. Sequenced by immunoSEQ multiplex PCR; TCRdb stores in-frame clones only, minus some. The sample comprises some 6,700 clones, 70% to 90% of which are singletons, and around 30% rests with the top ten. The material sequenced was blood, taken from a patient treated with checkpoint blockade. All receptors come from a human donor with melanoma. Some clones in this sample may be carry-over from other donors' samples. CDR3s include the opening cysteine and the closing phenylalanine or tryptophan.

v_gene: TRBV19
j_gene: TRBJ2-5
CDR3aa: CASSHTPRVERETQYF

v_gene: TRBV4-1
j_gene: TRBJ2-7
CDR3aa: CASSPRTGPYEQYF

v_gene: TRBV15
j_gene: TRBJ2-5
CDR3aa: CATSRGYETQYF

v_gene: TRBV11-2
j_gene: TRBJ2-3
CDR3aa: CASSFGSPGADTQYF

v_gene: TRBV7-6
j_gene: TRBJ2-1
CDR3aa: CASSFQGNEQFF

v_gene: TRBV28
j_gene: TRBJ1-5
CDR3aa: CATRSGGSNQPQHF

v_gene: TRBV7-7
j_gene: TRBJ2-2
CDR3aa: CASSQSRAAGELFF

v_gene: TRBV30
j_gene: TRBJ2-2
CDR3aa: CAWSVGRTGELFF

v_gene: TRBV6-5
j_gene: TRBJ2-7
CDR3aa: CASSYGGTLSYEQYF

v_gene: TRBV6-5
j_gene: TRBJ2-7
CDR3aa: CASSYESGGGYEQYF

v_gene: TRBV4-1
j_gene: TRBJ1-5
CDR3aa: CASSQDRSGQSNQPQHF

v_gene: TRBV6-5
j_gene: TRBJ2-7
CDR3aa: CASKGGYEQYF

v_gene: TRBV28
j_gene: TRBJ2-7
CDR3aa: CASSWTGGFEQYF

v_gene: TRBV28
j_gene: TRBJ1-4
CDR3aa: CASSFRGSGNEKLFF

v_gene: TRBV4-1
j_gene: TRBJ2-7
CDR3aa: CASSQSPAGSYEQYF

v_gene: TRBV6-1
j_gene: TRBJ2-1
CDR3aa: CASSPSGGYNEQFF

v_gene: TRBV15
j_gene: TRBJ2-3
CDR3aa: CATSRARVEQADTQYF

v_gene: TRBV5-1
j_gene: TRBJ1-4
CDR3aa: CASSTTTGSTNEKLFF

v_gene: TRBV7-8
j_gene: TRBJ2-2
CDR3aa: CASSSLDTDTGELFF

v_gene: TRBV11-2
j_gene: TRBJ2-7
CDR3aa: CASSRNYEQYF

v_gene: TRBV9
j_gene: TRBJ2-3
CDR3aa: CASSVAGGRAFDTQYF

v_gene: TRBV6-6
j_gene: TRBJ2-5
CDR3aa: CASRLAGWETQYF

v_gene: TRBV19
j_gene: TRBJ1-5
CDR3aa: CASSIAPDSRVPQHF

v_gene: TRBV9
j_gene: TRBJ2-6
CDR3aa: CASSPGASGSGANVLTF

v_gene: TRBV28
j_gene: TRBJ2-1
CDR3aa: CASSMGGSGVNEQFF

v_gene: TRBV11-3
j_gene: TRBJ2-1
CDR3aa: CASSSGGPSDEQFF

v_gene: TRBV6-1
j_gene: TRBJ2-1
CDR3aa: CASSDVWGSNEQFF

v_gene: TRBV7-2
j_gene: TRBJ1-3
CDR3aa: CASSWDPRLGNTIYF

v_gene: TRBV7-2
j_gene: TRBJ2-5
CDR3aa: CASSPRDLFGETQYF

v_gene: TRBV5-5
j_gene: TRBJ1-2
CDR3aa: CASSFDWTGVNGYTF

v_gene: TRBV7-9
j_gene: TRBJ2-4
CDR3aa: CASSSSGQGGEYF

v_gene: TRBV4-1
j_gene: TRBJ2-5
CDR3aa: CASSRGPSETQYF

v_gene: TRBV5-1
j_gene: TRBJ1-6
CDR3aa: CASSLGVGKDNSPLHF

v_gene: TRBV11-3
j_gene: TRBJ2-1
CDR3aa: CASSLVRWSRPFF

v_gene: TRBV5-8
j_gene: TRBJ1-2
CDR3aa: CASSLGGDYTF

v_gene: TRBV5-4
j_gene: TRBJ1-2
CDR3aa: CASSLGQGWNYGYTF